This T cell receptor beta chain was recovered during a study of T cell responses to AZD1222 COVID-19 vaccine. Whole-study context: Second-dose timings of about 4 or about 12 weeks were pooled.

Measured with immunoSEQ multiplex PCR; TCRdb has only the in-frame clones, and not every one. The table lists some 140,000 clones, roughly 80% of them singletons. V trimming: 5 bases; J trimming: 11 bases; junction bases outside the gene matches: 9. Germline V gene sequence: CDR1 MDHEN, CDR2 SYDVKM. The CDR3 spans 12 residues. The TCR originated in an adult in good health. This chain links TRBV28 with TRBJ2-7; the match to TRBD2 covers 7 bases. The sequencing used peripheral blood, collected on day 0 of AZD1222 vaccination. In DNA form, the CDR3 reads TGTGCCAGCAGTCAACTGGGGGGGAGAGAGTACTTC. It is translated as CASSQLGGREYF. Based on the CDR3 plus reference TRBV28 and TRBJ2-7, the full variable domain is DVKVTQSSRYLVKRTGEKVFLECVQDMDHENMFWYRQDPGLGLRLIYFSYDVKMKEKGDIPEGYSVSREKKERFSLILESASTNQTSMYLCASSQLGGREYFGPGTRLTVT.